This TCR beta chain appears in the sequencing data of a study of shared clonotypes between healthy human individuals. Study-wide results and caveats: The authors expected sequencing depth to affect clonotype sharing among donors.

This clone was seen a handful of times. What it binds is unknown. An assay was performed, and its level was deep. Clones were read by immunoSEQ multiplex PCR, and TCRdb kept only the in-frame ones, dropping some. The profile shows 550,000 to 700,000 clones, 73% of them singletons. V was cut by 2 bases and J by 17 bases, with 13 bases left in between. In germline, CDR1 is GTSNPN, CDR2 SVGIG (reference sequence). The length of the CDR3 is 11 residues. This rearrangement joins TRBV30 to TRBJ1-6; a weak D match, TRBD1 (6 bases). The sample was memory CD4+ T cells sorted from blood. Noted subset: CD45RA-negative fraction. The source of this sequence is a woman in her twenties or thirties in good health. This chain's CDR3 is CAWSTSHRVHF. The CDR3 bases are TGTGCCTGGAGTACAAGTCACAGGGTCCACTTT. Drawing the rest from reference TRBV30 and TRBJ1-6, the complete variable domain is SQTIHQWPATLVQPVGSPLSLECTVEGTSNPNLYWYRQAAGRGLQLLFYSVGIGQISSEVPQNLSASRPQDRQFILSSKKLLLSDSGFYLCAWSTSHRVHFGNGTRLTVT.